These 19 T cell receptor beta chains were all obtained from the same sample, sequenced in a study of T cell responses to AZD1222 COVID-19 vaccine. Profiling relied on immunoSEQ multiplex PCR, and the TCRdb table lists in-frame clones only, not all of them. The sample shows about 130,000 clones, about nine tenths of them seen only once. The material was peripheral blood, obtained on day 0 of AZD1222 vaccination. The receptors come from an adult in good health.

The genes are TRBV28 and TRBJ2-7; 8 bases fit TRBD1. The germline CDR1 and CDR2 sequences are MDHEN and SYDVKM. V was clipped by 6 bases and J by 4 bases; unmatched bases: 8. CDR3 length equals 14 residues. The CDR3 DNA reads TGTGCCAGCAGCCCCGGGACAGGTTTATACGAGCAGTACTTC. This gives the protein CASSPGTGLYEQYF.

The chain joins TRBV5-6 to TRBJ2-3, with D uncertain. The CDR3 length is 18 residues. The germline V gene encodes CDR1 SGHDT and CDR2 YYEEEE. The ends were cut back, 4 bases at V and 3 bases at J, with 24 bases in the middle. The CDR3 DNA sequence: TGTGCCAGCAGCCGCCAGAACTCCGACTTCCCCTATACAGATACGCAGTATTTT. Protein: CASSRQNSDFPYTDTQYF.

V usage is TRBV11-3 and J usage is TRBJ1-1, with D tentatively TRBD1 (5 bases). The CDR3 loop spans 16 amino acids. CDR1 is SGHNT and CDR2 is YENEEA in the germline V gene. Trimming removed 5 bases from V and 0 bases from J, with 16 bases in between. CDR3 region: CASSPGGSQMNTEAFF. The DNA of the CDR3 is TGTGCCAGCAGCCCGGGGGGTAGCCAGATGAACACTGAAGCTTTCTTT. The full variable domain, with the rest looked up from reference TRBV11-3 and TRBJ1-1, is EAGVVQSPRYKIIEKKQPVAFWCNPISGHNTLYWYLQNLGQGPELLIRYENEEAVDDSQLPKDRFSAERLKGVDSTLKIQPAELGDSAVYLCASSPGGSQMNTEAFFGQGTRLTVV.

This clone came up a few times. The rearrangement joins TRBV5-1 to TRBJ2-7; D remains ambiguous. CDR1 and CDR2 from the germline V gene are SGHRS and YFSETQ. Trimming cost V 0 bases and J 1 base, with 11 bases left between them. The CDR3 extends over 15 amino acids. The chain's CDR3 is CASSLGGSASYEQYF. In nucleotides, the CDR3 is TGCGCCAGCAGCTTGGGGGGATCCGCATCCTACGAGCAGTACTTC.

This sequence joins TRBV7-9 and TRBJ1-2, with 7 bases lining up with TRBD1. Germline V gives CDR1 SEHNR, CDR2 FQNEAQ (reference sequence). Losses at the gene ends were 3 bases for V and 4 bases for J; bases not matched to a gene: 2. The CDR3 has 13 residues. The DNA for the CDR3 is TGTGCCAGCAGCTTTGGACAGGCCTATGGCTACACCTTC. Amino acids: CASSFGQAYGYTF.

This clone was counted a single time. This rearrangement joins TRBV27 to TRBJ2-7; D is undetermined. The V and J ends lost 2 bases and 3 bases respectively, with 8 bases between them. The CDR3 has 13 amino acids. The V gene's germline CDR1 is MNHEY and CDR2 SMNVEV (reference sequence). DNA of the CDR3: TGTGCCAGCAGTTTAAGGCCCTACTACGAGCAGTACTTC. Translated, it gives CASSLRPYYEQYF.

The chain recombines TRBV9 with TRBJ2-7, with D possibly TRBD2 on 6 matching bases. Trimming took off 4 bases at V and 6 bases at J, with 14 bases between the two ends. The CDR3 has 13 amino acids. The germline V gene has CDR1 SGDLS and CDR2 YYNGEE. The CDR3 protein is CASSPTGVPEQYF. CDR3 nucleotide sequence: TGTGCCAGCAGCCCAACGGGAGTCCCCGAGCAGTACTTC.

In its sample, this clone was seen once. This chain uses TRBV10-1 with TRBJ1-1; D ambiguous. From germline, CDR1 is WNHNN and CDR2 SYGVQD (reference sequence). Trimming shortened V by 8 bases and J by 4 bases, and 5 bases separated the two germline ends. The CDR3 is made up of 10 amino acids. Here the CDR3 reads CASAFTEAFF. Written as DNA, the CDR3 is TGCGCCAGCGCCTTCACTGAAGCTTTCTTT.

DNA of the CDR3: TGTGCCAGCAGTGAACGGGTCTACAATGAGCAGTTCTTC. Translated: CASSERVYNEQFF. The rearrangement links TRBV2 to TRBJ2-1, with D unclear. This CDR3 is 13 amino acids long. The V end lost 2 bases, the J end lost 3 bases, and 5 bases lay between the germline ends. CDR1 and CDR2 from the germline V gene are SNHLY and FYNNEI.

This clone is a singleton in its sample. The CDR3 sequence is CASSLTVVLSPLHF. The CDR3 region has the DNA TGCGCCAGCAGCCTGACAGTGGTCCTTTCACCCCTCCACTTT. The chain employs TRBV4-3 and TRBJ1-6, with D possibly TRBD1 on 5 matching bases. Trimming removed 4 bases from V and 9 bases from J, with 13 bases in between. There are 14 residues in the CDR3. Germline loops: CDR1 LGHNA, CDR2 YSLEER.

The V call is TRBV29-1, the J call TRBJ1-2; 8 bases agree with TRBD1. Germline-derived CDR1 and CDR2 are SQVTM and ANQGSEA. The CDR3 runs to 13 residues. V dropped 5 bases and J dropped 7; count of bases not matched to a gene: 9. The CDR3 protein is CSVSATGGAGYTF. The CDR3 DNA is TGCAGCGTTTCCGCTACAGGGGGAGCTGGCTACACCTTC.

The chain combines TRBV4-1 with TRBJ2-7, with 7 nucleotides matching TRBD1. This CDR3 spans 15 amino acids. J was trimmed by 3 bases and V by 6 bases; bases with no gene match: 11. Germline CDR1 and CDR2: MGHRA and YSYEKL. The CDR3 here is CASRRAFRDSYEQYF. In DNA form, the CDR3 reads TGCGCCAGCAGAAGAGCGTTCCGGGACAGCTACGAGCAGTACTTC.

The rearrangement links TRBV9 to TRBJ2-1; 8 bases map to TRBD2. The CDR3 runs to 15 residues. Germline V gene sequence: CDR1 SGDLS, CDR2 YYNGEE. J gave up 7 bases and V 2 bases, and 8 bases lay outside the gene matches. CDR3 sequence reads: CASSVTGGPKNEQFF. CDR3 in DNA: TGTGCCAGCAGCGTTACGGGGGGGCCAAAAAATGAGCAGTTCTTC.

The rearrangement joins TRBV29-1 to TRBJ2-2; no clear D. The germline gives CDR1 SQVTM, CDR2 ANQGSEA. The CDR3 is 14 residues long. V lost 4 bases to trimming and J lost 6 bases, with 15 bases between them. This CDR3 is CSVGGWGLAGELFF. The CDR3 nucleotides are TGCAGCGTTGGAGGCTGGGGATTGGCCGGGGAGCTGTTTTTT.

The gene calls are TRBV27 and TRBJ2-5; D remains unclear. Germline CDR1 reads MNHEY; CDR2 reads SMNVEV (reference sequence). This CDR3 region has 14 residues. V lost 0 bases, J lost 2 bases, and 7 bases lay in between. CDR3 in DNA: TGTGCCAGCAGTTTATCGGCCGGGCAAGAGACCCAGTACTTC. Its translation is CASSLSAGQETQYF.

The chain recombines TRBV27 with TRBJ2-1; 7 nucleotides match TRBD1. CDR1 and CDR2 (germline): MNHEY, SMNVEV (reference sequence). The CDR3 runs to 13 residues. Unmatched junction bases numbered 8, after V lost 6 bases and J lost 9 bases. The CDR3 DNA is TGTGCCAGCAGAGGGACAGTTCATGGTGAGCAGTTCTTC. As protein: CASRGTVHGEQFF.

The chain combines TRBV12-5 with TRBJ2-1; 12 bases map to TRBD2. V was clipped by 6 bases and J by 3 bases; unmatched bases: 6. This CDR3 contains 16 residues. Germline-derived CDR1 and CDR2 are LGHNT and FRNRAP. For the CDR3, the DNA is TGTGCTAGTGGCCGGCTAGCGGGGGGGGACTACAATGAGCAGTTCTTC. This encodes CASGRLAGGDYNEQFF.

The table lists this clone with a count of one. The chain joins TRBV5-4 to TRBJ2-7; 8 bases fit TRBD1. J was trimmed by 0 bases and V by 2 bases; bases with no gene match: 1. The CDR3 sequence is 14 residues long. Germline V gene lookup returns CDR1 SGHNT and CDR2 YYREEE (reference sequence). The CDR3 reads CASSFGTGSYEQYF. CDR3 coding DNA: TGTGCCAGCAGCTTCGGGACAGGCTCCTACGAGCAGTACTTC. Looking up the rest from reference TRBV5-4 and TRBJ2-7 gives the full variable domain: ETGVTQSPTHLIKTRGQQVTLRCSSQSGHNTVSWYQQALGQGPQFIFQYYREEENGRGNFPPRFSGLQFPNYSSELNVNALELDDSALYLCASSFGTGSYEQYFGPGTRLTVT.

This chain connects TRBV6-2 or TRBV6-3 to TRBJ1-6, with D unresolved. Trimming pared 0 bases from V and 10 bases from J, leaving 13 bases between. There are 15 residues in the CDR3. Germline V lookup: CDR1 MNHEY, CDR2 SVGEGT. The CDR3 region has the DNA TGTGCCAGCAGTTACTCGACGGGAGGAGGGTCACCCCTCCACTTT. The encoded protein is CASSYSTGGGSPLHF.